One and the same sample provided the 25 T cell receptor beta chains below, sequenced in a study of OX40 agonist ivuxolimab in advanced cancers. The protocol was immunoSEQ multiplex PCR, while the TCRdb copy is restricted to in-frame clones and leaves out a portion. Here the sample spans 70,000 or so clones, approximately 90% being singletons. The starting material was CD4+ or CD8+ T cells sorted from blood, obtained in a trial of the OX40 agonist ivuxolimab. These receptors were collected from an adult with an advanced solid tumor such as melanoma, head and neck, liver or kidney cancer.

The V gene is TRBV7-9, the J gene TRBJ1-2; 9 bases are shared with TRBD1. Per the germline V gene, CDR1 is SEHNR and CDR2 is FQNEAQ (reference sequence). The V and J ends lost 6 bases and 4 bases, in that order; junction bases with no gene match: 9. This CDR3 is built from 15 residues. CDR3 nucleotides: TGTGCCAGCAGTCTGGACAGGGGAATTGGCTATGGCTACACCTTC. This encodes CASSLDRGIGYGYTF.

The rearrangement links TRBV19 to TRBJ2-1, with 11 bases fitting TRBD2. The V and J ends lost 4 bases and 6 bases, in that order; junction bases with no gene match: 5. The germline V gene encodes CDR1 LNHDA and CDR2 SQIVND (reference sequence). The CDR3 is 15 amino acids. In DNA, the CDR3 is TGTGCCAGTAGTACTAGCGGGGGGTCCCCCAATGAGCAGTTCTTC. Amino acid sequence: CASSTSGGSPNEQFF. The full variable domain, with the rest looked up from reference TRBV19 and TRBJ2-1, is DGGITQSPKYLFRKEGQNVTLSCEQNLNHDAMYWYRQDPGQGLRLIYYSQIVNDFQKGDIAEGYSVSREKKESFPLTVTSAQKNPTAFYLCASSTSGGSPNEQFFGPGTRLTVL.

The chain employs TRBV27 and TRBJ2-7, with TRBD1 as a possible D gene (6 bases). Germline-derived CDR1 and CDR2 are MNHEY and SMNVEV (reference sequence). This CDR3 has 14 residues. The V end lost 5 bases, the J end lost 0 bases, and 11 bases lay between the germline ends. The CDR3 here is CASSPDSSSYEQYF. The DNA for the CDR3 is TGTGCCAGCAGTCCGGACAGTAGCTCCTACGAGCAGTACTTC.

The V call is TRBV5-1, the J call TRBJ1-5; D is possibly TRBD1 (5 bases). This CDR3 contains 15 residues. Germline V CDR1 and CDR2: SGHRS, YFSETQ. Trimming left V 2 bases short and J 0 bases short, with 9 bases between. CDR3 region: CASSFAGLSNQPQHF. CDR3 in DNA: TGCGCCAGCAGCTTCGCGGGGCTTAGCAATCAGCCCCAGCATTTT.

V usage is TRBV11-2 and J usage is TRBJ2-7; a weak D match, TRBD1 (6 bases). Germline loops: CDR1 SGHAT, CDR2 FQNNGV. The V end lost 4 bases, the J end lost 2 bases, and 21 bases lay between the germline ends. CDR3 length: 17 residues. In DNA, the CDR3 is TGTGCCAGCAGCTCCCGTCCCGGGACAACTAATCCCTACGAGCAGTACTTC. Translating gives CASSSRPGTTNPYEQYF.

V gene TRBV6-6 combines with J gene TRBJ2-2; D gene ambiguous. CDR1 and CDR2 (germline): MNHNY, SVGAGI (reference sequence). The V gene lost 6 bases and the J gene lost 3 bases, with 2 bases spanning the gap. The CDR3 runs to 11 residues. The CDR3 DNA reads TGTGCCAGCAGACACACCGGGGAGCTGTTTTTT. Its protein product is CASRHTGELFF.

The CDR3 sequence: CASSQDYDTQYF. The CDR3, as DNA: TGTGCCAGCAGCCAAGATTATGATACGCAGTATTTT. V gene TRBV14 combines with J gene TRBJ2-3; D not certain. The V gene lost 0 bases and the J gene lost 6 bases, with 4 bases spanning the gap. This CDR3 comprises 12 residues. The V gene's germline CDR1 is SGHDN and CDR2 FVKESK.

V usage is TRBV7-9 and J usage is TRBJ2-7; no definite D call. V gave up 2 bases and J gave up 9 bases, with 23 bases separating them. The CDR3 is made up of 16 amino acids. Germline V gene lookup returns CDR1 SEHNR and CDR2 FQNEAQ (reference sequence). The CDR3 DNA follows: TGTGCCAGCAGCTTAAGCGCAGACCAAATCCTACGAGGGCAGTACTTC. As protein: CASSLSADQILRGQYF.

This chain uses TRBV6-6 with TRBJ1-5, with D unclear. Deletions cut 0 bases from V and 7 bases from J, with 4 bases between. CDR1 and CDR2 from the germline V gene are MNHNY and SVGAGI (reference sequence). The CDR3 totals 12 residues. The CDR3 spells CASSYSIQPQHF. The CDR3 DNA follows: TGTGCCAGCAGTTACTCGATACAGCCCCAGCATTTT.

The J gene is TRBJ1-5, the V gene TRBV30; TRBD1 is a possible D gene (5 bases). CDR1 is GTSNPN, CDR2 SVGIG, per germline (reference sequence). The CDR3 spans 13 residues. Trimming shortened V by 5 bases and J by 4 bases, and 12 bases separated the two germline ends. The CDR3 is CAWGTGSNQPQHF. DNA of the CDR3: TGTGCCTGGGGGACTGGGTCGAATCAGCCCCAGCATTTT.

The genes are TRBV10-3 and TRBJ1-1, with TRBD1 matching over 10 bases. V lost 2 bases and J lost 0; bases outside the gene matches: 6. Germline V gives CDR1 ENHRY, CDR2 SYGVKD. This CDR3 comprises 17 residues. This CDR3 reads CAISEVWDRGVNTEAFF. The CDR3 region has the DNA TGTGCCATCAGTGAGGTGTGGGACAGGGGAGTGAACACTGAAGCTTTCTTT.

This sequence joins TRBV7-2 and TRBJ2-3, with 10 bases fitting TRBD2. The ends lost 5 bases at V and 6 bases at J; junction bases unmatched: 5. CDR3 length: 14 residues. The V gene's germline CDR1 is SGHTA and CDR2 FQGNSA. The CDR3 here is CASSSGGAWDTQYF. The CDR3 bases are TGTGCCAGCAGCAGCGGGGGGGCCTGGGATACGCAGTATTTT. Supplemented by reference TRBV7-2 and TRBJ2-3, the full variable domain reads GAGVSQSPSNKVTEKGKDVELRCDPISGHTALYWYRQSLGQGLEFLIYFQGNSAPDKSGLPSDRFSAERTGGSVSTLTIQRTQQEDSAVYLCASSSGGAWDTQYFGPGTRLTVL.

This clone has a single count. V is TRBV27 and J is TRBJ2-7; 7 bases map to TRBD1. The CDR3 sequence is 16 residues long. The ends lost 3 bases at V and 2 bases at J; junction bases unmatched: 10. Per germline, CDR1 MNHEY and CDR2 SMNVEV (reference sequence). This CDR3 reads CASSFSSGTETYEQYF. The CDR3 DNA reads TGTGCCAGCAGTTTCAGCTCCGGGACAGAGACCTACGAGCAGTACTTC.

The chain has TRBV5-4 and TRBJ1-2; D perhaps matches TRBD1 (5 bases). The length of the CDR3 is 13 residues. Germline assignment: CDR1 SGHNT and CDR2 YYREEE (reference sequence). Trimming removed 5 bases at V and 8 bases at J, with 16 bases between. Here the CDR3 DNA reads TGTGCCAGCAGGCCGGCCCCCGGGGACGGCTACACCTTC. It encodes CASRPAPGDGYTF.

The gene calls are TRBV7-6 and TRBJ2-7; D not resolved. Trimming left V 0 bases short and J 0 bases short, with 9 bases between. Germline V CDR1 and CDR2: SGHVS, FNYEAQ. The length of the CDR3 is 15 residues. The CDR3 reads CASSLALGISYEQYF. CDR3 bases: TGTGCCAGCAGCTTAGCATTGGGGATCTCCTACGAGCAGTACTTC. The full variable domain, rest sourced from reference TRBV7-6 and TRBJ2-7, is GAGVSQSPRYKVTKRGQDVALRCDPISGHVSLYWYRQALGQGPEFLTYFNYEAQQDKSGLPNDRFSAERPEGSISTLTIQRTEQRDSAMYRCASSLALGISYEQYFGPGTRLTVT.

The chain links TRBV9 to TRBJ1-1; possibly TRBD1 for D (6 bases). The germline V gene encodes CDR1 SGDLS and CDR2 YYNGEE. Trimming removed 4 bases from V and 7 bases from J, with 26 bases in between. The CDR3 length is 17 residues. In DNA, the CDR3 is TGTGCCAGCAGCCCCCGCTCCGGGACACACAATAGGGGTGAAGCTTTCTTT. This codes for CASSPRSGTHNRGEAFF.

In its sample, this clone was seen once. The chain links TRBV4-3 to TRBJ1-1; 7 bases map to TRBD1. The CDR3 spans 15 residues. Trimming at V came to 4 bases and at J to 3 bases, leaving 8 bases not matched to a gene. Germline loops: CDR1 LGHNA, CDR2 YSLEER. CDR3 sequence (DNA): TGCGCCAGCAGCCTAGACAGGGAAGGGGACACTGAAGCTTTCTTT. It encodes CASSLDREGDTEAFF.

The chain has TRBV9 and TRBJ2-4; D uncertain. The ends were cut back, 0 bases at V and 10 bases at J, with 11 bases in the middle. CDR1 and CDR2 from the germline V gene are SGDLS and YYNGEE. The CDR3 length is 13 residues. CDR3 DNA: TGTGCCAGCAGCGTAGCGTTAACCGGTATTCAGTACTTC. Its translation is CASSVALTGIQYF.

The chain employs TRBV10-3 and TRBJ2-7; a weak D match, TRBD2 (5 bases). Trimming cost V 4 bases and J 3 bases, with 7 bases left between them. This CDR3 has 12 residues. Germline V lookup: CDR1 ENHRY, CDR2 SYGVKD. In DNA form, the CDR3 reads TGTGCCATCAGTGCCGGAGGCTACGAGCAGTACTTC. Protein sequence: CAISAGGYEQYF.

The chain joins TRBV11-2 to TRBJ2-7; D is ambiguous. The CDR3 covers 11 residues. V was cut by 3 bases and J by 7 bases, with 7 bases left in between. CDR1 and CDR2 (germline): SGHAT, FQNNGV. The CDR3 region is CASSFVEEQYF. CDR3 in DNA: TGTGCCAGCAGCTTTGTGGAAGAGCAGTACTTC.

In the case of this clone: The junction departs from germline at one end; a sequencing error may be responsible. CDR3: CASSPSGQLLSF. CDR3 coding DNA: TGTGCCAGCAGCCCGTCAGGGCAGCTCCTCAGCTTT. The gene calls are TRBV7-9 and TRBJ1-6; D is perhaps TRBD1 (5 bases). In germline, CDR1 is SEHNR, CDR2 FQNEAQ (reference sequence). This CDR3 spans 12 amino acids. Drawing the rest from reference TRBV7-9 and TRBJ1-6, the complete variable domain is DTGVSQNPRHKITKRGQNVTFRCDPISEHNRLYWYRQTLGQGPEFLTYFQNEAQLEKSRLLSDRFSAERPKGSFSTLEIQRTEQGDSAMYLCASSPSGQLLSFGNGTRLTVT.

CDR3 nucleotides: TGCAGCGTTGAAGCAGGGATGGGGAGAGGCTACACCTTC. Translating gives CSVEAGMGRGYTF. This sequence joins TRBV29-1 and TRBJ1-2, with a weak D call TRBD1 (5 bases). CDR3 length: 13 residues. Germline loops: CDR1 SQVTM, CDR2 ANQGSEA. With 1 base removed from V and 8 bases from J, the gap between germline ends came to 14 bases.

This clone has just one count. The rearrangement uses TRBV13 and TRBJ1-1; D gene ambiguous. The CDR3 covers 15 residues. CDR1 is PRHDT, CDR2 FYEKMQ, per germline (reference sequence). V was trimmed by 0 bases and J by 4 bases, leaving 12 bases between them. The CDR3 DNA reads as TGTGCCAGCAGCTTAGGAATGACGGGGTCCACTGAAGCTTTCTTT. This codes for CASSLGMTGSTEAFF.

CDR3 sequence reads: CASSKGAGGGYEQYF. CDR3 nucleotides: TGTGCCAGCAGCAAGGGGGCCGGGGGGGGCTACGAGCAGTACTTC. The chain has TRBV7-6 and TRBJ2-7; D is possibly TRBD2 (8 bases). The germline V gene has CDR1 SGHVS and CDR2 FNYEAQ. Trimming left V 5 bases short and J 3 bases short, with 17 bases between. The CDR3 consists of 15 residues.

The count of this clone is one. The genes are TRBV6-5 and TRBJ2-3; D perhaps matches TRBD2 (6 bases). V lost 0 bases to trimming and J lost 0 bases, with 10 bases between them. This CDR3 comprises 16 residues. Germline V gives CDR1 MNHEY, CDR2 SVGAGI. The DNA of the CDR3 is TGTGCCAGCAGTTACTCGGCGGGGATTAGCACAGATACGCAGTATTTT. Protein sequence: CASSYSAGISTDTQYF.